This T cell receptor (beta chain) was retrieved from a study of a mutant IDH1 vaccine in newly diagnosed glioma. A remark on this clone: Its antigen is unknown.

In germline, CDR1 is SGHTA, CDR2 FQGNSA. This CDR3 contains 15 residues. J gave up 5 bases and V 6 bases, and 12 bases lay outside the gene matches. Generated by immunoSEQ multiplex PCR, the TCRdb table keeps only in-frame clones and is missing some. This table holds tens of thousands of clones, around 70% found once. Time point: week 11, during vaccination. The vaccine gave 300 ug of a 20-mer mutant IDH1 peptide subcutaneously per dose. The V call is TRBV7-2, the J call TRBJ2-7; 8 bases match TRBD1. The TCR originated in a man aged 18 to 29 with glioma. Some clones in this sample may be carry-over from other donors' samples. Source: peripheral blood mononuclear cells (PBMCs), taken from a glioma patient whose treatment included an IDH1 peptide vaccine. CDR3 DNA: TGTGCCAGCAGACCCGGCGGACAGGGTCACAACGAGCAGTACTTC. This sequence encodes CASRPGGQGHNEQYF.